Presented here are 12 T cell receptor beta chains from one specimen sequenced in a study of blood T cells in healthy people across ages. Through a sample-barcoded 5' primer and a J-beta primer mix, a second PCR was run for 7 to 11 cycles. TCRdb re-called the 5' RACE reads with MiXCR, one entry per CDR3 protein. The table has about 670,000 distinct CDR3 sequences, roughly half seen once. The source material was blood. The source is an elderly woman in good health.

There are many counts of this clonotype. For the CDR3, the DNA is TGTGCCAGCACAACAGGGGCCCCGGCGCAGTATTTT. It translates to CASTTGAPAQYF. The genes are TRBV2 and TRBJ2-3; 7 nucleotides match TRBD1. Trimming cost V 7 bases and J 10 bases; bases outside gene matches: 8. CDR3 size: 12 residues. Germline lookup yields CDR1 SNHLY and CDR2 FYNNEI. Complete variable domain (other parts from reference TRBV2 and TRBJ2-3): EPEVTQTPSHQVTQMGQEVILRCVPISNHLYFYWYRQILGQKVEFLVSFYNNEISEKSEIFDDQFSVERPDGSNFTLKIRSTKLEDSAMYFCASTTGAPAQYFGPGTRLTVL.

In regard to this clonotype: A clone one base away is much larger, so this may be a read error. V gene TRBV5-1 combines with J gene TRBJ2-5; D gene ambiguous. Trimming pared 5 bases from V and 2 bases from J, leaving 19 bases between. Germline V lookup: CDR1 SGHRS, CDR2 YFSETQ. The CDR3 totals 16 residues. CDR3: CASSPEVTGQQETQYF. The CDR3 bases are TGCGCCAGCAGTCCCGAGGTAACGGGCCAACAAGAGACCCAGTACTTC.

The chain has TRBV12-3 or TRBV12-4 and TRBJ2-3, with a weak D call TRBD2 (6 bases). V was clipped by 2 bases and J by 9 bases, with 12 bases between them. This CDR3 is 13 amino acids long. CDR3 DNA: TGTGCCAGCAGTTTATTATCGAGCGGGACGCAGTATTTT. Its translation is CASSLLSSGTQYF.

The DNA of the CDR3 is TGTGCCATCAGTGAGTCAAGAACGGAAGTTAATGAAAAACTGTTTTTT. As protein: CAISESRTEVNEKLFF. The chain combines TRBV10-3 with TRBJ1-4, with D hard to call. The length of the CDR3 is 16 residues. Germline V gene sequence: CDR1 ENHRY, CDR2 SYGVKD. Trimming shortened V by 0 bases and J by 4 bases, and 12 bases separated the two germline ends.

The chain joins TRBV7-8 to TRBJ1-1, with D maybe TRBD1 (5 bases). The CDR3 extends over 12 amino acids. Germline V gene data show CDR1 as SGHVS and CDR2 as FQNEAQ. Trimming took off 5 bases at V and 4 bases at J, with 8 bases between the two ends. Here the CDR3 DNA reads TGTGCCAGCAGCCACGGGGGCACTGAAGCTTTCTTT. Protein product: CASSHGGTEAFF.

This clonotype showed up many times. The chain employs TRBV28 and TRBJ2-7; D is undetermined. V was shortened by 8 bases and J by 4 bases, with 6 bases between the two germline ends. CDR3 length: 10 amino acids. Germline CDR1 and CDR2: MDHEN and SYDVKM. This CDR3 reads CASGAYEQYF. The CDR3 DNA is TGTGCCAGCGGCGCTTACGAGCAGTACTTC.

To note about this clonotype: Since a much larger clone is just one base distant, this may be a read error. V gene TRBV11-2 combines with J gene TRBJ2-5; TRBD2 aligns across 10 bases. The germline gives CDR1 SGHAT, CDR2 FQNNGV. The CDR3 sequence is 17 residues long. V trimming: 2 bases; J trimming: 11 bases; junction bases outside the gene matches: 17. CDR3 bases: TGTGCCAGCAGCTTACCTCTAGCGGGAGAGGTCCGTAATGAGCAGTACTTC. Its protein is CASSLPLAGEVRNEQYF.

This clonotype was recorded many times. The chain carries TRBV20-1 and TRBJ2-1; D possibly corresponds to TRBD2 (5 bases). CDR3 length: 13 residues. Germline-derived CDR1 and CDR2 are DFQATT and SNEGSKA (reference sequence). Trimming left V 2 bases short and J 15 bases short, with 20 bases between. CDR3 in DNA: TGCAGTGCTAGAATCCAACGATTCGGGGTAGTGTTCTTC. Amino acids: CSARIQRFGVVFF.

A few counts support this clonotype. V and J are TRBV10-2 and TRBJ2-1, with 12 bases lining up with TRBD2. The CDR3 contains 15 residues. Germline V gene data show CDR1 as WSHSY and CDR2 as SAAADI. V shed 5 bases, J shed 7 bases, and the junction held 6 bases outside the gene matches. CDR3 DNA: TGCGCCAGCAGTCTGTCTAGCGGGGGGGTTAATGAGCAGTTCTTC. It translates to CASSLSSGGVNEQFF.

This clonotype was counted once. A much bigger clone sits one base away, suggesting this may be a read error. V usage is TRBV7-2 and J usage is TRBJ1-2; weak D call: TRBD1 (6 bases). From germline, CDR1 is SGHTA and CDR2 FQGNSA. Trimming left V 8 bases short and J 2 bases short, with 12 bases between. The CDR3 is 13 amino acids. The CDR3 loop is CASGWGGNYGYTF. The CDR3 DNA reads TGTGCCAGCGGCTGGGGGGGCAACTATGGCTACACCTTC.

Regarding this clonotype: A read error may be the cause here, since a much bigger clone is one base away. The chain recombines TRBV5-1 with TRBJ2-3, with D perhaps matching TRBD1 or TRBD2 (5 bases each). Deletions cut 4 bases from V and 5 bases from J, with 20 bases between. The germline gives CDR1 SGHRS, CDR2 YFSETQ. CDR3 length: 16 residues. The CDR3 region is CASSLRGGGYIDTQYF. As DNA, the CDR3 is TGCGCCAGCAGCCTGAGGGGCGGCGGTTACATAGATACGCAGTATTTT.

The rearrangement joins TRBV7-9 to TRBJ1-1; D is unresolved. This CDR3 has 13 amino acids. The V gene lost 5 bases and the J gene lost 5 bases, with 12 bases spanning the gap. Germline loops: CDR1 SEHNR, CDR2 FQNEAQ (reference sequence). The CDR3 DNA sequence: TGTGCCAGCAGCAAGCAGAGGGCGACTGAAGCTTTCTTT. Amino acids: CASSKQRATEAFF.